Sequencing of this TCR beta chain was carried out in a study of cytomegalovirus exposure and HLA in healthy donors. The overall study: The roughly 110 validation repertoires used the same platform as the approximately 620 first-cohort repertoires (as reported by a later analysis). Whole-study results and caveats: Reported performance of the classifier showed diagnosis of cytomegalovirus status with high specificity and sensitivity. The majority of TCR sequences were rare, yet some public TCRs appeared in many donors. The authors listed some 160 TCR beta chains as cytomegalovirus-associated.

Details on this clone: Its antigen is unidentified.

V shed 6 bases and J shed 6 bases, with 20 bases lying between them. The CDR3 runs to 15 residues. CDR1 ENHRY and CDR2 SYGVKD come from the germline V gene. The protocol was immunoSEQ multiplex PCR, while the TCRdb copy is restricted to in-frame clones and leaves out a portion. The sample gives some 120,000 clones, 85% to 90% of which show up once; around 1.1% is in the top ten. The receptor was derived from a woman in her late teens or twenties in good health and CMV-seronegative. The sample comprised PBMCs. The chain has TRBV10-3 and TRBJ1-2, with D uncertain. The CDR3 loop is CAISEERGSRDGYTF. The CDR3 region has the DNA TGTGCCATCAGCGAAGAGAGAGGGTCGAGGGATGGCTACACCTTC.